This TCR beta chain was captured by sequencing in a study of vaccination and CD4 T cells after COVID-19. This clonotype was recorded once. Its antigen remains unknown. With the Oncomine TCR Beta short-read assay, DNA from cultured CD4+ T cells was sequenced. Scientists extracted genomic DNA from CD4+ T cells grown in culture. TCRdb used MiXCR to reprocess the PCR reads, holding one entry per CDR3 protein. The repertoire includes 15,000 to 20,000 distinct CDR3 sequences, approximately 50% of them detected once, and roughly a third sits in the top ten. V was trimmed by 8 bases and J by 2 bases, leaving 12 bases between them. Germline assignment: CDR1 SQVTM and CDR2 ANQGSEA. This CDR3 has 12 amino acids. As to treatment: approximately 11-day PBMC culture with coronavirus spike peptide pools or control peptides (ViraFEST assay). Every well contained around 2.2 million PBMCs, which were grown with around 10 IU/ml IL-2 and roughly 9.7 ug/ml peptide pools. Fresh IL-2 medium replaced half the culture medium on days 3 and 7.

General observations from the study: Looking at convalescent patients, a median around 90% of reactive clones were present only post-vaccination.

The source of this sequence is a human donor with COVID-19. Sequenced here: cultured CD4+ T cells from blood, sampled after SARS-CoV-2 vaccination. This rearrangement joins TRBV29-1 to TRBJ1-2; D may be TRBD1 (5 bases). The CDR3 sequence is CSFGTANYGYTF. In nucleotides, the CDR3 is TGCAGCTTCGGGACGGCGAACTATGGCTACACCTTC. The whole variable domain, filled in from reference TRBV29-1 and TRBJ1-2, reads SAVISQKPSRDICQRGTSLTIQCQVDSQVTMMFWYRQQPGQSLTLIATANQGSEATYESGFVIDKFPISRPNLTFSTLTVSNMSPEDSSIYLCSFGTANYGYTFGSGTRLTVV.